Presented here are 31 T cell receptor beta chains from one specimen sequenced in a study of blood T cell repertoires in COVID-19. Here immunoSEQ multiplex PCR was the method, and the copy in TCRdb shows in-frame clones only, minus some. The data hold about 140,000 clones, with roughly 80% observed a single time. The source material was peripheral blood. The receptors derive from a woman aged 45-60 years with active or convalescent COVID-19.

The V and J genes are TRBV19 and TRBJ1-1; D gene ambiguous. Trimming shortened V by 7 bases and J by 8 bases, and 17 bases separated the two germline ends. CDR3 length: 13 residues. The germline V gene has CDR1 LNHDA and CDR2 SQIVND (reference sequence). The DNA of the CDR3 is TGTGCCAGTACCACATCCGGCGACGGGGAAGCTTTCTTT. Its translation: CASTTSGDGEAFF.

The gene calls are TRBV18 and TRBJ2-7; possibly TRBD2 for D (6 bases). Trimming took 6 bases from V and 6 from J, leaving 15 bases between them. Per germline, CDR1 KGHSH and CDR2 LQKENI. The CDR3 covers 13 residues. The CDR3 protein is CASSLSRDSEQYF. CDR3 sequence (DNA): TGTGCCAGCTCCTTGAGCCGGGACTCCGAGCAGTACTTC.

The rearrangement uses TRBV18 and TRBJ2-3, with D unresolved. The V end was cut by 4 bases, the J end by 6 bases, with 11 bases between. Germline values: CDR1 KGHSH, CDR2 LQKENI. The CDR3 runs to 13 residues. The CDR3 here is CASSLMASDTQYF. CDR3 nucleotides: TGTGCCAGCTCACTCATGGCCAGTGATACGCAGTATTTT.

This rearrangement joins TRBV28 to TRBJ1-5; 8 bases agree with TRBD1. The germline V gene encodes CDR1 MDHEN and CDR2 SYDVKM. This CDR3 is 16 amino acids long. V lost 5 bases and J lost 5; bases outside the gene matches: 11. The CDR3 DNA sequence: TGTGCCAGCAGTCACGGCGACAGGGGAATATATCAGCCCCAGCATTTT. This translates into CASSHGDRGIYQPQHF.

This clone showed up just once. J is TRBJ1-2 and V is TRBV2; possible D gene TRBD1, 5 bases. Germline values: CDR1 SNHLY, CDR2 FYNNEI. CDR3 length: 15 amino acids. With 5 bases removed from V and 0 bases from J, the gap between germline ends came to 13 bases. CDR3 nucleotides: TGTGCCAGCAGTCCCGACAGCTCCTCTAACTATGGCTACACCTTC. Its protein is CASSPDSSSNYGYTF.

The rearrangement links TRBV6-6 to TRBJ2-6; 11 positions match TRBD1. The germline gives CDR1 MNHNY, CDR2 SVGAGI (reference sequence). V lost 5 bases to trimming and J lost 1 base; unmatched junction nucleotides: 4. This CDR3 is 17 amino acids long. The CDR3 loop is CASSLDRGLSGANVLTF. CDR3 DNA sequence: TGTGCCAGCAGTCTGGACAGGGGGCTTTCTGGGGCCAACGTCCTGACTTTC.

The sample holds a few counts of this clone. The CDR3 sequence: CASSLNPSGTSSYNEQFF. CDR3 coding DNA: TGCGCCAGCAGCTTGAATCCTAGCGGGACCAGCTCCTACAATGAGCAGTTCTTC. V is TRBV5-1 and J is TRBJ2-1; 9 bases match TRBD2. This CDR3 region has 18 residues. Germline values: CDR1 SGHRS, CDR2 YFSETQ. Trimming cost V 1 base and J 0 bases; bases outside gene matches: 8.

This clone has more than one count but fewer than ten. This chain joins TRBV2 and TRBJ1-4; 8 bases line up with TRBD1. The CDR3 has 15 residues. Per the germline V gene, CDR1 is SNHLY and CDR2 is FYNNEI. V lost 1 base, J lost 11 bases, and 9 bases stayed unmatched. CDR3 sequence (DNA): TGTGCCAGCAGTGAAGGGAGGCAGGGGGCGCGCAAACTGTTTTTT. Protein product: CASSEGRQGARKLFF.

The chain has TRBV5-5 and TRBJ2-1, with D hard to call. The ends were cut back, 2 bases at V and 5 bases at J, with 11 bases in the middle. The CDR3 loop spans 14 amino acids. Looked up from germline, CDR1 is SGHKS and CDR2 is YYEKEE (reference sequence). CDR3 loop: CASSFEFPHNEQFF. DNA of the CDR3: TGTGCCAGCAGCTTCGAGTTCCCCCACAATGAGCAGTTCTTC.

The V and J genes are TRBV25-1 and TRBJ1-2; 9 nucleotides agree with TRBD1. CDR3 length: 17 residues. CDR1 MGHDK and CDR2 SYGVNS come from the germline V gene. Unmatched junction bases numbered 13, after V lost 6 bases and J lost 2 bases. The CDR3 nucleotides are TGTGCCAGCAGGGGGAGGGACAGGGTTTCCCAAAACTATGGCTACACCTTC. As protein: CASRGRDRVSQNYGYTF.

The rearrangement joins TRBV19 to TRBJ1-4, with TRBD1 matching over 11 bases. With 5 bases clipped from V and 8 bases from J, the junction kept 10 bases outside the gene matches. This CDR3 is 16 amino acids long. Germline CDR1 and CDR2: LNHDA and SQIVND (reference sequence). In nucleotides, the CDR3 is TGTGCCAGTAGTCCGTGGACAGGGGGCGATGTCGAAAAACTGTTTTTT. It translates to CASSPWTGGDVEKLFF.

This clone came up a few times. The chain recombines TRBV11-2 with TRBJ2-5, with D perhaps matching TRBD2 (6 bases). The CDR3 length is 17 residues. V lost 4 bases to trimming and J lost 0 bases, with 18 bases between them. The germline CDR1 and CDR2 sequences are SGHAT and FQNNGV. The chain's CDR3 is CASSYGTPSLYQETQYF. The CDR3, as DNA: TGTGCCAGCAGCTACGGGACTCCGAGCCTGTACCAAGAGACCCAGTACTTC. Variable domain in full (rest from reference TRBV11-2 and TRBJ2-5): EAGVAQSPRYKIIEKRQSVAFWCNPISGHATLYWYQQILGQGPKLLIQFQNNGVVDDSQLPKDRFSAERLKGVDSTLKIQPAKLEDSAVYLCASSYGTPSLYQETQYFGPGTRLLVL.

The V gene is TRBV7-9, the J gene TRBJ2-3; TRBD2 aligns across 15 bases. Germline V gene sequence: CDR1 SEHNR, CDR2 FQNEAQ (reference sequence). V trimming: 4 bases; J trimming: 0 bases; junction bases outside the gene matches: 5. CDR3 size: 18 residues. CDR3 in DNA: TGTGCCAGCAGCTGGCGGACTAGCGGGGGGGCTAGCACAGATACGCAGTATTTT. This translates into CASSWRTSGGASTDTQYF.

The chain employs TRBV19 and TRBJ2-7, with TRBD1 matching 9 bases. The germline V gene encodes CDR1 LNHDA and CDR2 SQIVND (reference sequence). V lost 4 bases, J lost 2 bases, and 3 bases stayed unmatched. The CDR3 runs 14 residues. The CDR3 protein is CASSRTGVAYEQYF. CDR3 nucleotides: TGTGCCAGTAGTAGGACAGGGGTCGCCTACGAGCAGTACTTC.

V usage is TRBV5-4 and J usage is TRBJ2-1; 10 bases match TRBD2. The V gene's germline CDR1 is SGHNT and CDR2 YYREEE (reference sequence). The junction had 9 bases not matched to a gene; V was cut back by 4 bases and J by 5 bases. This CDR3 region has 16 residues. The DNA of the CDR3 is TGTGCCAGCAGCCATACCGGACTAGCGGAAGACAATGAGCAGTTCTTC. Encoded protein: CASSHTGLAEDNEQFF. The full variable domain, rest sourced from reference TRBV5-4 and TRBJ2-1, is ETGVTQSPTHLIKTRGQQVTLRCSSQSGHNTVSWYQQALGQGPQFIFQYYREEENGRGNFPPRFSGLQFPNYSSELNVNALELDDSALYLCASSHTGLAEDNEQFFGPGTRLTVL.

The chain is built from TRBV28 and TRBJ1-6, with a possible D match to TRBD1 (5 bases). Germline lookup yields CDR1 MDHEN and CDR2 SYDVKM. The germline V and J ends were trimmed by 0 bases and 9 bases, with 12 bases remaining between them. This CDR3 is built from 15 residues. The CDR3 DNA sequence: TGTGCCAGCAGTTTATGGTCCGGAAGGGGTTCACCCCTCCACTTT. Translated, it gives CASSLWSGRGSPLHF.

V gene TRBV7-2 combines with J gene TRBJ1-3; D perhaps matches TRBD1 (6 bases). Germline values: CDR1 SGHTA, CDR2 FQGNSA. The CDR3 has 15 amino acids. V lost 6 bases to trimming and J lost 3 bases, with 15 bases between them. This CDR3 is CASSRGGAHGNTIYF. In nucleotides, the CDR3 is TGTGCCAGCAGTCGAGGGGGGGCGCATGGAAACACCATATATTTT. The whole variable domain, filled in from reference TRBV7-2 and TRBJ1-3, reads GAGVSQSPSNKVTEKGKDVELRCDPISGHTALYWYRQSLGQGLEFLIYFQGNSAPDKSGLPSDRFSAERTGGSVSTLTIQRTQQEDSAVYLCASSRGGAHGNTIYFGEGSWLTVV.

The chain employs TRBV24-1 and TRBJ1-3, with D possibly matching TRBD1 (6 bases). Germline V gene data show CDR1 as KGHDR and CDR2 as SFDVKD. The V gene lost 2 bases and the J gene lost 1 base, with 14 bases spanning the gap. The CDR3 extends over 17 amino acids. The CDR3 DNA sequence: TGTGCCACCAGTGATTGCTCCTTTACAGGGTCTGGAAACACCATATATTTT. This gives the protein CATSDCSFTGSGNTIYF.

The chain is built from TRBV19 and TRBJ1-2, with TRBD1 matching over 9 bases. The V gene's germline CDR1 is LNHDA and CDR2 SQIVND (reference sequence). The CDR3 sequence is 15 residues long. The trim removed 2 bases at V and 2 bases at J, leaving 3 bases unmatched. The CDR3 protein is CASSIRGQGNYGYTF. The CDR3 nucleotides are TGTGCCAGTAGTATACGGGGACAGGGAAACTATGGCTACACCTTC.

This chain connects TRBV7-3 to TRBJ2-3, with a weak D call TRBD2 (6 bases). The ends were cut back, 3 bases at V and 5 bases at J, with 18 bases in the middle. Germline V gene data show CDR1 as SGHTA and CDR2 as FQGTGA. CDR3 length: 16 amino acids. The CDR3 spells CASSLTRADPRDTQYF. As DNA, the CDR3 is TGTGCCAGCAGCTTGACTAGAGCGGACCCTCGAGATACGCAGTATTTT.

The genes are TRBV19 and TRBJ1-1, with TRBD1 matching 7 bases. With 3 bases clipped from V and 0 bases from J, the junction kept 13 bases outside the gene matches. The CDR3 has 18 amino acids. CDR1 and CDR2 from the germline V gene are LNHDA and SQIVND (reference sequence). The CDR3 DNA follows: TGTGCCAGTAGTATTTCAAAGGGGGCGAGTCCCCTGAACACTGAAGCTTTCTTT. Protein sequence: CASSISKGASPLNTEAFF.

The chain uses TRBV7-2 and TRBJ2-7, with a weak D call TRBD1 (5 bases). Germline CDR1 and CDR2: SGHTA and FQGNSA. Trimming pared 3 bases from V and 5 bases from J, leaving 14 bases between. The CDR3 length is 14 residues. The CDR3 nucleotides are TGTGCCAGCAGCTTCATCGACAGTTTCCACGAGCAGTACTTC. Translation: CASSFIDSFHEQYF.

The rearrangement links TRBV19 to TRBJ1-5; D is unresolved. The germline V gene has CDR1 LNHDA and CDR2 SQIVND (reference sequence). Trimming stripped 4 bases from V and 0 bases from J, with 13 bases between. The CDR3 covers 16 residues. This chain's CDR3 is CASSKSTLYSNQPQHF. CDR3 in DNA: TGTGCCAGTAGTAAGTCGACACTTTATAGCAATCAGCCCCAGCATTTT.

The gene calls are TRBV18 and TRBJ2-5; D gene uncertain. The CDR3 runs 12 residues. CDR1 and CDR2 (germline): KGHSH, LQKENI. V was trimmed by 3 bases and J by 2 bases, leaving 4 bases between them. The CDR3 loop reads CASSPRQETQYF. The CDR3 bases are TGTGCCAGCTCACCTAGACAAGAGACCCAGTACTTC.

This clone came up many times. CDR3 in DNA: TGTGCCAGCAGCTTGTCCGGGACTTCGTACTACGAGCAGTACTTC. This gives the protein CASSLSGTSYYEQYF. This chain joins TRBV7-2 and TRBJ2-7, with D tentatively TRBD2 (6 bases). Germline loops: CDR1 SGHTA, CDR2 FQGNSA. Deletions cut 3 bases from V and 3 bases from J, with 15 bases between. The CDR3 has 15 amino acids.

This clone appeared a single time. CDR3 amino acids: CASSTRDSSYEQYF. The CDR3 region has the DNA TGTGCCAGTAGTACCCGGGACAGTTCCTACGAGCAGTACTTC. The chain uses TRBV19 and TRBJ2-7; 7 bases match TRBD1. Germline V gene sequence: CDR1 LNHDA, CDR2 SQIVND (reference sequence). The length of the CDR3 is 14 residues. V was clipped by 4 bases and J by 1 base; unmatched bases: 4.

The rearrangement joins TRBV30 to TRBJ1-1, with unresolved D. The CDR3 has 14 amino acids. Germline CDR1 and CDR2: GTSNPN and SVGIG (reference sequence). The germline V and J ends were trimmed by 4 bases and 0 bases, with 12 bases remaining between them. The CDR3 reads CAWKGGPLNTEAFF. CDR3 sequence (DNA): TGTGCCTGGAAAGGAGGGCCGCTGAACACTGAAGCTTTCTTT.

This sequence joins TRBV10-3 and TRBJ2-4; TRBD1 agrees at 11 bases. With 0 bases clipped from V and 4 bases from J, the junction kept 5 bases outside the gene matches. There are 17 residues in the CDR3. Germline V lookup: CDR1 ENHRY, CDR2 SYGVKD. The CDR3 region is CAISESSGTGGKNIQYF. CDR3 sequence (DNA): TGTGCCATCAGTGAGTCTTCCGGGACAGGGGGTAAAAACATTCAGTACTTC.

The V gene is TRBV4-3, the J gene TRBJ2-2, with D tentatively TRBD1 (6 bases). The CDR3 has 16 amino acids. The germline V and J ends were trimmed by 0 bases and 7 bases, with 15 bases remaining between them. Germline V gene sequence: CDR1 LGHNA, CDR2 YSLEER. The CDR3 sequence is CASSQDANKGVGELFF. In nucleotides, the CDR3 is TGCGCCAGCAGCCAAGACGCGAACAAGGGGGTCGGGGAGCTGTTTTTT.

The rearrangement uses TRBV20-1 and TRBJ1-2; 7 positions match TRBD1. Trimming cost V 3 bases and J 1 base; bases outside gene matches: 8. This CDR3 region has 15 residues. The germline V gene has CDR1 DFQATT and CDR2 SNEGSKA (reference sequence). The CDR3 loop is CSASRDSIHNYGYTF. The CDR3 DNA follows: TGCAGTGCTAGTAGGGACAGTATCCATAACTATGGCTACACCTTC.

This clone was detected ten times or more. The gene calls are TRBV6-5 and TRBJ1-2; a weak D match, TRBD1 (5 bases). The ends were cut back, 10 bases at V and 8 bases at J, with 23 bases in the middle. Germline V gene lookup returns CDR1 MNHEY and CDR2 SVGAGI. The CDR3 runs 14 residues. DNA for the CDR3: TGTGCCACATTTAGGGGTGCCAGGTTCGGCGGCTACACCTTC. It yields the protein CATFRGARFGGYTF.